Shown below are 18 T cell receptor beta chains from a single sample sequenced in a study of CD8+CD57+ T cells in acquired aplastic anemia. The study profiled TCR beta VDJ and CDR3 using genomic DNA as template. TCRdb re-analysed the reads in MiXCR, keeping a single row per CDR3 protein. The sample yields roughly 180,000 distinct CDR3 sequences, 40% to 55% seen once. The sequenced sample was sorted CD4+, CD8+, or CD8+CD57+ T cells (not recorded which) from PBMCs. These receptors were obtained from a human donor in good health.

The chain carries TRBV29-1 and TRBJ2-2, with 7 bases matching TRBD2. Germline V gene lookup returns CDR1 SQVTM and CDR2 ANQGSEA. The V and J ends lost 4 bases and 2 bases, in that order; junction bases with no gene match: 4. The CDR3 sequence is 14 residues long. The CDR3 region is CSVASGINTGELFF. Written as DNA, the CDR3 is TGCAGCGTTGCAAGCGGGATAAACACCGGGGAGCTGTTTTTT.

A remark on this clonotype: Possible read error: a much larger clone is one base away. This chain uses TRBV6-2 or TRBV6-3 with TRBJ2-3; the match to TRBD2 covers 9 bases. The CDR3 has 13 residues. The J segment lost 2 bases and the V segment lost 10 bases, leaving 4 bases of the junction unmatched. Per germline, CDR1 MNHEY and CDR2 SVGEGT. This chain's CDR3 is CATRLAVTDTQYF. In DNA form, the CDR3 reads TGTGCCACCAGACTAGCGGTCACAGATACGCAGTATTTT.

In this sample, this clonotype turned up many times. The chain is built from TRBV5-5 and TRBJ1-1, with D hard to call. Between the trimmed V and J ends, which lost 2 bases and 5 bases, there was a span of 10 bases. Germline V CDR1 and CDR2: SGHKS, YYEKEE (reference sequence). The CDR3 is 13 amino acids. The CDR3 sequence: CASSFPTGTEAFF. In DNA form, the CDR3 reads TGTGCCAGCAGCTTCCCAACGGGGACTGAAGCTTTCTTT. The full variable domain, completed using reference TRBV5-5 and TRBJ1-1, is DAGVTQSPTHLIKTRGQQVTLRCSPISGHKSVSWYQQVLGQGPQFIFQYYEKEERGRGNFPDRFSARQFPNYSSELNVNALLLGDSALYLCASSFPTGTEAFFGQGTRLTVV.

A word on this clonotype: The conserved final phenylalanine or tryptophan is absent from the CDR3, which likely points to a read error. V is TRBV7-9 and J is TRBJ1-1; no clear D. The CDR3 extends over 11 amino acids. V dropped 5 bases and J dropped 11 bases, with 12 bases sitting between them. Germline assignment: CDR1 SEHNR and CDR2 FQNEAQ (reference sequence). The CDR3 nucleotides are TGTGCCAGCAGCCCTTACCATGAGGCTTTCATT. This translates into CASSPYHEAFI.

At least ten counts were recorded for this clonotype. The CDR3: CASMTKPGLVTDTQYF. For the CDR3, the DNA is TGCGCCAGCATGACAAAGCCGGGACTAGTAACAGATACGCAGTATTTT. J is TRBJ2-3 and V is TRBV4-1, with TRBD2 matching over 8 bases. J was trimmed by 3 bases and V by 7 bases; bases with no gene match: 12. This CDR3 is built from 16 residues. Germline loops: CDR1 MGHRA, CDR2 YSYEKL.

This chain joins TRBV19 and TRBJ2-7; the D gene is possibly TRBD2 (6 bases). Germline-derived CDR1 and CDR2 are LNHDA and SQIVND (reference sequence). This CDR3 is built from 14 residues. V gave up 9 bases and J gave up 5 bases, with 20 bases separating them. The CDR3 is CASSLAGRSNEQYF. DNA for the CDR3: TGTGCCAGCAGCTTGGCAGGGAGGTCTAACGAGCAGTACTTC.

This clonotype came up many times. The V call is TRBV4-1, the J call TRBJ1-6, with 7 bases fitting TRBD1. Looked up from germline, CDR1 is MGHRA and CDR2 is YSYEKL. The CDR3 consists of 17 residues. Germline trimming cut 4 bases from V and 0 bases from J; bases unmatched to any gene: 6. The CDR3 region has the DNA TGCGCCAGCAGCCCGGGGACAGCGCGCTCCTATAATTCACCCCTCCACTTT. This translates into CASSPGTARSYNSPLHF.

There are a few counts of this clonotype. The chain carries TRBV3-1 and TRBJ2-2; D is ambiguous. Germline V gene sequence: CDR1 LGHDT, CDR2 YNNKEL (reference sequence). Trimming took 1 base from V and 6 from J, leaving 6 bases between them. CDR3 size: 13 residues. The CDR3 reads CASSQVWPGELFF. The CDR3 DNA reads TGTGCCAGCAGCCAAGTATGGCCCGGGGAGCTGTTTTTT.

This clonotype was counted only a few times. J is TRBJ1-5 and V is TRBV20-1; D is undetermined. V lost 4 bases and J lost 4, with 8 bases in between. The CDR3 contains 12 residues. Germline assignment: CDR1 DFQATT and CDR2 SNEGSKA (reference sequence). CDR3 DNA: TGCAGTGCTAACCGGGCTAATCAGCCCCAGCATTTT. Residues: CSANRANQPQHF.

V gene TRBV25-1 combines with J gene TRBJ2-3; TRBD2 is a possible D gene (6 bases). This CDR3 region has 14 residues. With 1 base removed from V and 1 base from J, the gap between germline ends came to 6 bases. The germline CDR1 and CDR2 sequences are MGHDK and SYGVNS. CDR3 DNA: TGTGCCAGCAGTGAATGGGGGGGCACAGATACGCAGTATTTT. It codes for CASSEWGGTDTQYF.

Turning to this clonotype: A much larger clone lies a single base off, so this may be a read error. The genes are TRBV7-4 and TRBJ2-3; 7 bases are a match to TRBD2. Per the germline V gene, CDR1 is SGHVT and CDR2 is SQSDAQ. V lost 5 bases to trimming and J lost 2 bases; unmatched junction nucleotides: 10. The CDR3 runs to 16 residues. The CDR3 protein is CASSPVAGTTTDTQYF. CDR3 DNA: TGTGCCAGCAGCCCGGTGGCCGGGACTACCACAGATACGCAGTATTTT.

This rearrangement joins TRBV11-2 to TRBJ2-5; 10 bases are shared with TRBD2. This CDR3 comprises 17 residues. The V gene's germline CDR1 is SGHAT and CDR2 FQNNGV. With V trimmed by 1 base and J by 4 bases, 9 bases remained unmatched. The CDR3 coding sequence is TGTGCCAGCAGCTTAGGTCTAAGCGGGACTAGCGCAGAGACCCAGTACTTC. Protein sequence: CASSLGLSGTSAETQYF.

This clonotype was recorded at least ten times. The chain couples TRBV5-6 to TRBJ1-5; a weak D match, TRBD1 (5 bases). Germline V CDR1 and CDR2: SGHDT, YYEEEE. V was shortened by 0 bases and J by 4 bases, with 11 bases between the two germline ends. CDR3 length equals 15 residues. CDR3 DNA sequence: TGTGCCAGCAGCTTGGGGGGGTTTCTTAATCAGCCCCAGCATTTT. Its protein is CASSLGGFLNQPQHF. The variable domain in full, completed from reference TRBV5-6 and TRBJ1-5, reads DAGVTQSPTHLIKTRGQQVTLRCSPKSGHDTVSWYQQALGQGPQFIFQYYEEEERQRGNFPDRFSGHQFPNYSSELNVNALLLGDSALYLCASSLGGFLNQPQHFGDGTRLSIL.

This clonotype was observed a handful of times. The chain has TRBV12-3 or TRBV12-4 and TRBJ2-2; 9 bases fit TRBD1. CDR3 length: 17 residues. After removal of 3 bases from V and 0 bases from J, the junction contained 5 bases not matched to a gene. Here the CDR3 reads CASSFWTGASNTGELFF. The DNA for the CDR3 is TGTGCCAGCAGTTTCTGGACAGGGGCGTCGAACACCGGGGAGCTGTTTTTT.

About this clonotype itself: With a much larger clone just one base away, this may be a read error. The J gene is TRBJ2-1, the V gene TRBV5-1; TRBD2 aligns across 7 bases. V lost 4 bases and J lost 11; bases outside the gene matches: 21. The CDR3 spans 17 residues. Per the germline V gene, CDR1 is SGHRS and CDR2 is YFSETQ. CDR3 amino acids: CASSPRGRELITHQQFF. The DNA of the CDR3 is TGCGCCAGCAGCCCGCGGGGGAGGGAGCTCATCACCCATCAGCAGTTCTTC. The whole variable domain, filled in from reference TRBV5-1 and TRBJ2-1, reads KAGVTQTPRYLIKTRGQQVTLSCSPISGHRSVSWYQQTPGQGLQFLFEYFSETQRNKGNFPGRFSGRQFSNSRSEMNVSTLELGDSALYLCASSPRGRELITHQQFFGPGTRLTVL.

CDR3: CASSLVGSGASYEQYF. The CDR3 DNA reads as TGCGCCAGCAGCTTGGTTGGTAGCGGGGCCTCCTACGAGCAGTACTTC. The chain joins TRBV10-1 to TRBJ2-7, with 8 nucleotides matching TRBD2. Germline V gives CDR1 WNHNN, CDR2 SYGVQD (reference sequence). V shed 6 bases and J 0 bases; nucleotides not matched to a gene: 10. The length of the CDR3 is 16 residues.

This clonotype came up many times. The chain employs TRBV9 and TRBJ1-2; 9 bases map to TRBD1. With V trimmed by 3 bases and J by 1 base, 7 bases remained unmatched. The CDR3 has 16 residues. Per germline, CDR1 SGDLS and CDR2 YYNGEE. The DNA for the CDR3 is TGTGCCAGCAGCGCTAAACAGGGGGCCCTTAACTATGGCTACACCTTC. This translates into CASSAKQGALNYGYTF.

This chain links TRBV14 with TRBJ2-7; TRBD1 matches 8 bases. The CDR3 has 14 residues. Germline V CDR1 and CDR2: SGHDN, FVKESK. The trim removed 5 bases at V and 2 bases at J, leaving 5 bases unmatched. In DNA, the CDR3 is TGTGCCAGCAGCTTGCGGACAGGGACCTACGAGCAGTACTTC. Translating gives CASSLRTGTYEQYF.